This T cell receptor beta chain was sequenced in a study of blood T cell repertoires in COVID-19. Looking at the study overall: Spain, Italy and the United States supplied samples that represented acute and convalescent COVID-19. Sample material is recorded as cDNA or gDNA derived from T cells, B-cell-depleted T cells, or PBMCs.

The CDR3 covers 11 residues. The V end lost 6 bases, the J end lost 5 bases, and 7 bases lay between the germline ends. Sequencing was performed with immunoSEQ multiplex PCR; in TCRdb, only in-frame clones are kept and a portion is missing. The top ten hold over 4% of the sample, which has 150,000 or so clones, about 82% seen once. The V gene is TRBV12-3 or TRBV12-4, the J gene TRBJ1-1, with unresolved D. This receptor was obtained from a woman aged 80 or over with active or convalescent COVID-19. The specimen sequenced was peripheral blood. The CDR3 sequence: CASSERTEAFF. In DNA, the CDR3 is TGTGCCAGCAGCGAGAGGACTGAAGCTTTCTTT.